Sequencing of this T cell receptor (beta chain) was carried out in a study of T-cell memory formation after mild COVID-19. Findings of the study overall: Among contracting clones, CD4+ were mainly CM/EM and CD8+ enriched in EMRA.

After removal of 8 bases from V and 6 bases from J, the junction contained 4 bases not matched to a gene. This CDR3 has 14 amino acids. Constant-segment primers and 5'RACE yielded cDNA libraries for TCR alpha and TCR beta, each carrying sample barcodes and UMIs. Via MiXCR, TCRdb re-called the 5' RACE reads, giving one row per CDR3 protein. The repertoire holds some 68,000 distinct CDR3 sequences, with approximately 15% as singletons. Points on this clonotype: Its antigen is unknown.

The V call is TRBV12-3 or TRBV12-4, the J call TRBJ2-3, with 14 bases aligning to TRBD2. Sequences were obtained from PBMCs or a T cell subset sorted from them (not recorded which). This sequence was found in an adult woman who had mild COVID-19 (a few samples of this study predate the infection). Cell type and time point are not known. This CDR3 reads CASGTSGGTDTQYF. The CDR3 DNA is TGTGCCAGCGGGACTAGCGGGGGTACTGATACGCAGTATTTT.